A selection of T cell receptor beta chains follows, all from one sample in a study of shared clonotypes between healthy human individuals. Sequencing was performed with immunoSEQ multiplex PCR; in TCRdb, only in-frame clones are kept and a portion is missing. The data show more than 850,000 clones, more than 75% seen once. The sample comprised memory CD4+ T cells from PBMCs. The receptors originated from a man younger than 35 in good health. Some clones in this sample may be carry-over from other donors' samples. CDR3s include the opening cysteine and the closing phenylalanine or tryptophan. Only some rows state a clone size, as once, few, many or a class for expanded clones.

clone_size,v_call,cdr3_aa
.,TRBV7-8,CASSRLTGGHETQYF
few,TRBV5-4,CASSLGRVPTEAFF
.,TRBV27,CASSLSPASSYNEQFF
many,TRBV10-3,CAISDLAGGQSNEKLFF
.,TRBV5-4,CASSVGQGAAGELFF
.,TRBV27,CASRKDRGLAISYEQYF
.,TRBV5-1,CASSRWTPRDGYEQYF
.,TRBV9,CASSPLAGGSSYNEQFF
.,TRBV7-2,CASTLAGGYQETQYF
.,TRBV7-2,CASSSVGIASYEQYF
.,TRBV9,CASSAQVGLSTGELFF
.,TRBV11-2,CASSSLRHGYNEQFF
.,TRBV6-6,CASSPGTGGEQYF
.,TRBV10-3,CATTGGAGRYEQYF
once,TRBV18,CASSPRQGISGANVLTF
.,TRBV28,CASREPRLAKQTGELFF
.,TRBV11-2,CASSLTSGHPDTQYF
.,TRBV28,CASSSIKETGRSEKLFF
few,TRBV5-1,CASSLEIGTEAFF
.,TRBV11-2,CASSLEVSAGELFF
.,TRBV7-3,CASTPGTDNTEAFF
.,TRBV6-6,CASKPLRENYEQYF
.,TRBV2,CASRGQGASPLHF
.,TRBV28,CASSFVLKGQGGYTF
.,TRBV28,CASRSSLSGGYTF
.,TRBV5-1,CASSEPGSTDTQYF
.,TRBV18,CASQAQETQYF
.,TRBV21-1,CASSKVRSATNEKLFF
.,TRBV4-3,CASSQDVVLPSGWLFF